Listed here are 19 T cell receptor beta chains from one sample, sequenced in a study of HIV-infected patients and healthy controls. A single record per CDR3 protein comes from TCRdb applying MiXCR to the 5' RACE reads. The sample records about 63,000 distinct CDR3 sequences, about 15% being singletons. Sequencing was done on a sample of CD4+ T cells from blood. The receptors shown here come from a human donor in good health.

This clonotype showed up just a few times. This rearrangement joins TRBV7-9 to TRBJ1-6; 7 bases fit TRBD1. Germline trimming cut 0 bases from V and 6 bases from J; bases unmatched to any gene: 2. The CDR3 contains 15 residues. Germline CDR1 is SEHNR and CDR2 is FQNEAQ (reference sequence). CDR3: CASSLAQGVNSPLHF. CDR3 sequence (DNA): TGTGCCAGCAGCTTAGCCCAGGGGGTTAATTCACCCCTCCACTTT.

The CDR3 DNA reads TGTGCCAGTAGTATGCCCACCATGGGGGGCTACACCTTC. Amino acid sequence: CASSMPTMGGYTF. The chain recombines TRBV19 with TRBJ1-2; the D is unclear. The germline gives CDR1 LNHDA, CDR2 SQIVND (reference sequence). This CDR3 has 13 amino acids. The V end was cut by 3 bases, the J end by 8 bases, with 13 bases between.

This clonotype was counted between two and nine times. The chain employs TRBV6-2 or TRBV6-3 and TRBJ2-1; 9 positions agree with TRBD2. Losses at the gene ends were 5 bases for V and 3 bases for J; bases not matched to a gene: 11. The CDR3 contains 17 residues. Germline V CDR1 and CDR2: MNHEY, SVGEGT. For the CDR3, the DNA is TGTGCCAGCAGTCTCAAAGTAGGCGGGAGGGTCTACAATGAGCAGTTCTTC. Residues: CASSLKVGGRVYNEQFF.

The chain employs TRBV24-1 and TRBJ2-3; D may be TRBD2 (6 bases). CDR3 length: 16 residues. With 5 bases removed from V and 6 bases from J, the gap between germline ends came to 20 bases. CDR1 is KGHDR, CDR2 SFDVKD, per germline. CDR3 protein: CATSVSGGTGADTQYF. The CDR3 DNA is TGTGCCACCAGTGTGTCAGGCGGGACGGGCGCGGATACGCAGTATTTT.

This clonotype was observed a few times. The V gene is TRBV6-5, the J gene TRBJ2-2, with a possible D match to TRBD1 (6 bases). This CDR3 is built from 13 residues. Germline lookup yields CDR1 MNHEY and CDR2 SVGAGI. V was pared by 5 bases and J by 6 bases, with 10 bases between. The CDR3 DNA reads as TGTGCCAGCAGTACCAGGGGAGCCGGGGAGCTGTTTTTT. Protein: CASSTRGAGELFF.

The J gene is TRBJ1-2, the V gene TRBV12-3 or TRBV12-4; D unclear. V shed 5 bases and J shed 5 bases, with 6 bases lying between them. CDR3 length: 11 residues. Here the CDR3 DNA reads TGTGCCAGCAGTGCGGCATATGGCTACACCTTC. This translates into CASSAAYGYTF.

The chain is built from TRBV6-6 and TRBJ2-3, with D maybe TRBD1 (5 bases). This CDR3 has 12 residues. Trimming pared 9 bases from V and 3 bases from J, leaving 10 bases between. From germline, CDR1 is MNHNY and CDR2 SVGAGI (reference sequence). The DNA of the CDR3 is TGTGCCAGTTCACAGGCTACAGATACGCAGTATTTT. This codes for CASSQATDTQYF.

Many counts were recorded for this clonotype. The rearrangement joins TRBV7-2 to TRBJ1-6, with 8 bases lining up with TRBD1. The CDR3 contains 15 residues. With 5 bases clipped from V and 7 bases from J, the junction kept 7 bases outside the gene matches. The V gene's germline CDR1 is SGHTA and CDR2 FQGNSA. CDR3 in amino acids: CASSNGQGRNSPLHF. DNA of the CDR3: TGTGCCAGCAGCAATGGACAGGGTCGGAATTCACCCCTCCACTTT.

In this sample, this clonotype turned up a few times. This chain uses TRBV20-1 with TRBJ2-3; 11 nucleotides align to TRBD2. The germline CDR1 and CDR2 sequences are DFQATT and SNEGSKA (reference sequence). The junction had 11 bases not matched to a gene; V was cut back by 0 bases and J by 3 bases. This CDR3 has 18 residues. CDR3 region: CSARDSGVAGGRTDTQYF. Written as DNA, the CDR3 is TGCAGTGCTAGAGATTCCGGGGTAGCGGGGGGGCGAACAGATACGCAGTATTTT.

The chain joins TRBV30 to TRBJ1-1; no definite D call. Germline CDR1 and CDR2: GTSNPN and SVGIG (reference sequence). V lost 2 bases to trimming and J lost 0 bases, with 7 bases between them. The CDR3 consists of 13 residues. Here the CDR3 reads CAWSLAVNTEAFF. CDR3 bases: TGTGCCTGGAGTTTGGCGGTGAACACTGAAGCTTTCTTT.

This clonotype was observed a handful of times. The chain joins TRBV28 to TRBJ1-6, with TRBD1 identical over 9 bases. There are 23 residues in the CDR3. Unmatched junction bases numbered 24, after V lost 5 bases and J lost 1 base. CDR1 and CDR2 from the germline V gene are MDHEN and SYDVKM. CDR3 coding DNA: TGTGCCAGCAGTCACCACAGACGAAGACTGTGGGACAGGGAACTATCCTATAATTCACCCCTCCACTTT. Translation gives CASSHHRRRLWDRELSYNSPLHF.

This clonotype was detected a few times. The chain carries TRBV6-2 or TRBV6-3 and TRBJ2-3, with TRBD2 matching over 7 bases. Germline trimming cut 2 bases from V and 0 bases from J; bases unmatched to any gene: 5. The CDR3 runs 16 residues. Germline V CDR1 and CDR2: MNHEY, SVGEGT. CDR3 nucleotides: TGTGCCAGCAGTTACACCGGGGGGAAAAGCACAGATACGCAGTATTTT. Its protein is CASSYTGGKSTDTQYF.

This clonotype occurred a few times. For the CDR3, the DNA is TGTGCCAGCAGTTACGAAGGACTAGGAAACTACGAGCAGTACTTC. Amino acids: CASSYEGLGNYEQYF. The chain recombines TRBV6-2 or TRBV6-3 with TRBJ2-7; 7 nucleotides align to TRBD2. The V gene's germline CDR1 is MNHEY and CDR2 SVGEGT. The length of the CDR3 is 15 residues. Germline trimming cut 2 bases from V and 3 bases from J; bases unmatched to any gene: 7.

This clonotype was observed many times. The chain recombines TRBV5-1 with TRBJ2-5, with D possibly TRBD2 on 5 matching bases. Germline V gene data show CDR1 as SGHRS and CDR2 as YFSETQ. V lost 4 bases to trimming and J lost 4 bases, with 14 bases between them. CDR3 length: 14 amino acids. CDR3 residues: CASSPGRAGETQYF. CDR3 nucleotides: TGCGCCAGCAGCCCAGGACGCGCGGGAGAGACCCAGTACTTC.

This chain joins TRBV9 and TRBJ2-1, with D possibly matching TRBD2 (6 bases). CDR3 size: 16 residues. Germline CDR1 and CDR2: SGDLS and YYNGEE. Trimming removed 3 bases at V and 6 bases at J, with 19 bases between. The CDR3: CASSGGDPGVFNEQFF. The CDR3 DNA is TGTGCCAGCAGCGGGGGGGATCCGGGAGTATTCAATGAGCAGTTCTTC.

This clonotype was detected a few times. V usage is TRBV6-2 or TRBV6-3 and J usage is TRBJ1-3, with D possibly matching TRBD1 (5 bases). Trimming shortened V by 6 bases and J by 0 bases, and 24 bases separated the two germline ends. The CDR3 extends over 19 amino acids. Germline V gives CDR1 MNHEY, CDR2 SVGEGT. DNA for the CDR3: TGTGCCAGCAGACCCGATGGGACGCGACTGCCATCCTCTGGAAACACCATATATTTT. Translated, it gives CASRPDGTRLPSSGNTIYF.

This clonotype turned up a few times. The chain carries TRBV20-1 and TRBJ2-2; the D gene is possibly TRBD1 (5 bases). Per germline, CDR1 DFQATT and CDR2 SNEGSKA (reference sequence). The CDR3 consists of 15 residues. The germline V and J ends were trimmed by 4 bases and 4 bases, with 16 bases remaining between them. CDR3 sequence (DNA): TGCAGTGCTACCATTTTGGGGCGGCGCACCGGGGAGCTGTTTTTT. Translation gives CSATILGRRTGELFF.

This clonotype was counted a few times. The chain combines TRBV19 with TRBJ2-1, with D uncertain. The germline V gene encodes CDR1 LNHDA and CDR2 SQIVND (reference sequence). The CDR3 is 13 residues long. V dropped 8 bases and J dropped 6 bases, with 14 bases sitting between them. As DNA, the CDR3 is TGTGCCAGTCGAAAGACTCTATCCAATGAGCAGTTCTTC. As protein: CASRKTLSNEQFF. Filled out from reference TRBV19 and TRBJ2-1, the complete variable domain reads DGGITQSPKYLFRKEGQNVTLSCEQNLNHDAMYWYRQDPGQGLRLIYYSQIVNDFQKGDIAEGYSVSREKKESFPLTVTSAQKNPTAFYLCASRKTLSNEQFFGPGTRLTVL.

This chain connects TRBV7-6 to TRBJ2-1; TRBD2 matches 7 bases. V gave up 1 base and J gave up 4 bases; unmatched junction bases: 7. CDR1 SGHVS and CDR2 FNYEAQ come from the germline V gene. There are 16 residues in the CDR3. CDR3 sequence: CASSLGPASGYNEQFF. The CDR3 DNA follows: TGTGCCAGCAGCTTAGGGCCGGCTAGCGGATACAATGAGCAGTTCTTC.